These 3 T cell receptor beta chains were sequenced from one sample in a study of blood T cell repertoires in COVID-19. Clones were sequenced by immunoSEQ multiplex PCR, and TCRdb holds only the in-frame ones, with some missing. The sample gives 200,000 to 250,000 clones, approximately 90% of which show up once; about 6.3% is in the top ten. The specimen was PBMCs or T cells enriched from blood (not recorded which). The receptors here all came from a woman younger than 45 with acute COVID-19.

This clone was seen a single time. This CDR3 is CASSTSSASGQETQYF. CDR3 bases: TGCGCCAGCAGCACTAGCTCGGCTAGCGGGCAAGAGACCCAGTACTTC. The rearrangement uses TRBV5-1 and TRBJ2-5, with 8 bases fitting TRBD2. The CDR3 is 16 amino acids. Looked up from germline, CDR1 is SGHRS and CDR2 is YFSETQ. Trimming removed 4 bases from V and 2 bases from J; junction bases left unmatched: 10.

CDR3 bases: TGTGCCAGCAGCCAAGGGGCTGGCGTACCGTACAATGAGCAGTTCTTC. This gives the protein CASSQGAGVPYNEQFF. The V and J genes are TRBV14 and TRBJ2-1, with unresolved D. The germline CDR1 and CDR2 sequences are SGHDN and FVKESK. V lost 1 base to trimming and J lost 4 bases, with 14 bases between them. The CDR3 sequence is 16 residues long.

This chain uses TRBV28 with TRBJ1-1; 7 bases fit TRBD1. The CDR3 runs 16 residues. V lost 6 bases, J lost 4 bases, and 14 bases stayed unmatched. CDR1 and CDR2 from the germline V gene are MDHEN and SYDVKM. In DNA, the CDR3 is TGTGCCAGCAGCCCCCGGGACAGTCCGATAGTCACTGAAGCTTTCTTT. This codes for CASSPRDSPIVTEAFF.